This T cell receptor beta chain is from a study of T cell responses to AZD1222 COVID-19 vaccine. Study-level points and caveats: Most donors were white British, females outnumbered males, and clonal diversity was possibly underestimated. Increased Spike-specific TCR breadth and depth were observed after two AZD1222 doses.

This table comes from immunoSEQ multiplex PCR, and its TCRdb copy is limited to in-frame clones, with some not included. In the table there are 150,000 to 200,000 clones, about 93% of which are singletons. The V gene lost 0 bases and the J gene lost 4 bases, with 15 bases spanning the gap. This CDR3 spans 16 amino acids. Germline loops: CDR1 SGHAT, CDR2 FQNNGV. Remarks on this clone: Its target is unknown.

The receptor was isolated from an adult in good health. Sequencing was performed on peripheral blood, taken on day 0 of AZD1222 vaccination. The rearrangement joins TRBV11-2 to TRBJ1-1; tentative D call: TRBD1 (6 bases). CDR3 sequence: CASSLEQGIGSTEAFF. The CDR3 nucleotides are TGTGCCAGCAGCTTAGAGCAGGGGATCGGGTCCACTGAAGCTTTCTTT.